This T cell receptor beta chain was observed in a study of blood T cell repertoires in COVID-19. Overall study context: COVID-19 samples, acute and convalescent, were from the United States, Italy and Spain. PBMCs, B-cell-depleted T cells, or T cells were the source of the cDNA or gDNA that made up the material.

In its sample, this clone was seen once. The V segment lost 2 bases and the J segment 0 bases; nucleotides outside the gene matches: 9. The germline V gene has CDR1 MNHEY and CDR2 SVGEGT. The length of the CDR3 is 19 residues. TCRdb's copy holds only in-frame clones and misses some; the assay was immunoSEQ multiplex PCR. The repertoire holds about 230,000 clones, with around 89% as singletons. The rearrangement joins TRBV6-2 or TRBV6-3 to TRBJ2-3; 12 nucleotides agree with TRBD2. Material: PBMCs or T cells enriched from blood (not recorded which). The TCR sequence derives from a woman aged 40 to 55 with acute COVID-19. CDR3 DNA: TGTGCCAGCAGTTACCGACTGGGACTAGCGGGCCGGAGCACAGATACGCAGTATTTT. This sequence encodes CASSYRLGLAGRSTDTQYF.